These T cell receptor beta chains were read from a single sample in a study of shared clonotypes between healthy human individuals. Sequencing used immunoSEQ multiplex PCR; TCRdb keeps in-frame clones, though not all of them. This table holds around 700,000 clones, roughly 70% found once. Sequences were obtained from memory CD4+ T cells sorted from blood. Receptor source: a woman aged 30 to 39 in good health. Each CDR3 is given with its conserved first and last residue. A D gene is named only where the DNA matches it firmly. Size tells how often a clone was seen (once, few, many) or the class of an expanded clone, and some rows leave it out.

J gene	D gene	clone size	V gene	CDR3 DNA	CDR3 protein
TRBJ2-2	-	-	TRBV29-1	TGCAGCGTACAGGGACCCACCGGGGAGCTGTTTTTT	CSVQGPTGELFF
TRBJ2-3	TRBD2	-	TRBV7-9	TGTGCCAGCAGCTCGGGACTAGCGGGAGTGCTAGGGCAGTATTTT	CASSSGLAGVLGQYF
TRBJ2-1	-	-	TRBV19	TGTGCCAGTAGTATCGCGGCCGGCTCCTACAATGAGCAGTTCTTC	CASSIAAGSYNEQFF
TRBJ2-7	-	-	TRBV11-2	TGTGCCAGCAGCCTTTTCCTGGAGAGCTACGAGCAGTACTTC	CASSLFLESYEQYF
TRBJ2-2	TRBD1	-	TRBV29-1	TGCAGCGTAGAACTTGGGGACAGGGGAGGTAGCACCGGGGAGCTGTTTTTT	CSVELGDRGGSTGELFF
TRBJ2-7	-	-	TRBV21-1	TGTGCCAGCAGCAAAGACAGGGGTGGAGGAGAGCAGTACTTC	CASSKDRGGGEQYF
TRBJ2-5	TRBD2	once	TRBV5-1	TGCGCCAGCAGCTTATGGGAAGCGGGGCAAGAGACCCAGTACTTC	CASSLWEAGQETQYF
TRBJ1-2	-	many	TRBV2	TGTGCCAGCACCCCGTCTCCACAGCCTAACTATGGCTACACCTTC	CASTPSPQPNYGYTF
TRBJ2-7	-	-	TRBV25-1	TGTGCCAGCGGGGGCGGTACCTACGAGCAGTACTTC	CASGGGTYEQYF
TRBJ1-4	TRBD1	-	TRBV7-9	TGTGCCAGCAGCTTATTCGCGACAGGGTTCGAAAAACTGTTTTTT	CASSLFATGFEKLFF
TRBJ1-4	TRBD1	once	TRBV9	TGTGCCAGCAGCGGGACAGGGGGCGGATTTAATGAAAAACTGTTTTTT	CASSGTGGGFNEKLFF
TRBJ2-5	TRBD2	-	TRBV7-9	TGTGCCAGCAGCTTGAGTAGCGGGCGGAGTGAGACCCAGTACTTC	CASSLSSGRSETQYF
TRBJ2-6	-	-	TRBV15	TGTGCCACCAGCATAGGCGGCTCTGGGGCCAACGTCCTGACTTTC	CATSIGGSGANVLTF
TRBJ1-3	-	few	TRBV4-1	TGCGCCAGCAGCCAAGACCCCACCTCTGGAAACACCATATATTTT	CASSQDPTSGNTIYF
TRBJ2-1	-	few	TRBV5-1	TGCGCCAGCAGCTCATCTAGCCTTAGCTCCTACAATGAGCAGTTCTTC	CASSSSSLSSYNEQFF
TRBJ2-2	-	once	TRBV28	TGTGCCAGCAGTTTGAACGGGAGAGGTCGCACCGGGGAGCTGTTTTTT	CASSLNGRGRTGELFF
TRBJ2-2	TRBD1	-	TRBV5-1	TGCGCCAGCAGCGGAGGGACAGGGGGCGGGGAGCTGTTTTTT	CASSGGTGGGELFF
TRBJ2-1	-	-	TRBV28	TGTGCCAGCAGTCCACCACAGGGCCCCAATGAGCAGTTCTTC	CASSPPQGPNEQFF
TRBJ2-7	TRBD2	-	TRBV7-9	TGTGCCAGCAGCACGGGACTAGCGGGAGCTTCCGAGCAGTACTTC	CASSTGLAGASEQYF
TRBJ2-7	-	-	TRBV20-1	TGCAGTGCTATACCTCTTCACGAGCAGTACTTC	CSAIPLHEQYF
TRBJ2-1	-	-	TRBV5-1	TGCGCCAGCAGCGTTCGGGCGGGCCCTAGTCCTGAGCAGTTCTTC	CASSVRAGPSPEQFF
TRBJ2-3	TRBD2	-	TRBV30	TGTGCCTGGAGTAGAACTAGCGGTCGCACAGATACGCAGTATTTT	CAWSRTSGRTDTQYF
TRBJ2-3	-	-	TRBV19	TGTGCCAGTTGGACCCCTGGCACAGATACGCAGTATTTT	CASWTPGTDTQYF
TRBJ2-3	-	-	TRBV20-1	TGCAGTGCTAAAGCTCCAGATACGCAGTATTTT	CSAKAPDTQYF
TRBJ1-2	TRBD1	many	TRBV28	TGTGCCAGCACCCGGACAGGGGGCGGGTATGGCTACACCTTC	CASTRTGGGYGYTF
TRBJ2-5	TRBD2	few	TRBV6-6	TGTGCCAGCAGTTACTCGAGCGGGGATGTAGAGACCCAGTACTTC	CASSYSSGDVETQYF
TRBJ2-1	-	-	TRBV6-6	TGTGCCAGCAGACCCCGGACTGCTGATTACAATGAGCAGTTCTTC	CASRPRTADYNEQFF
TRBJ2-1	TRBD2	-	TRBV5-4	TGTGCCAGCAGCTTGAAATGGCAAGCTAGCGGTAACAATGAGCAGTTCTTC	CASSLKWQASGNNEQFF
TRBJ2-4	-	-	TRBV5-1	TGCGCCAGCAGCTTGGGGGGCGAAAACATTCAGTACTTC	CASSLGGENIQYF
TRBJ2-7	-	-	TRBV28	TGTGCCAGCAGGGAGGGGGGAAGTGGTTACGAGCAGTACTTC	CASREGGSGYEQYF
TRBJ2-1	TRBD2	-	TRBV11-3	TGTGCCAGCAGCTTAAGGACTAGCGGGTTGAATGAGCAGTTCTTC	CASSLRTSGLNEQFF
TRBJ2-3	-	-	TRBV11-1	TGTGCCAGCAGCTTGACAGGCACAGATACGCAGTATTTT	CASSLTGTDTQYF
TRBJ2-7	-	-	TRBV7-2	TGTGCCAGCAGCTCGCCATTAGCGGTCGAGCAGTACTTC	CASSSPLAVEQYF
TRBJ1-5	TRBD1	-	TRBV19	TGTGCCAGTACGAATAGAGGGACAGGCGTCAATCAGCCCCAGCATTTT	CASTNRGTGVNQPQHF
TRBJ1-2	-	-	TRBV6-5	TGTGCCAGCAGTTATCGGCGACAGCTAAACTATGGCTACACCTTC	CASSYRRQLNYGYTF
TRBJ2-3	TRBD2	-	TRBV19	TGTGCCAGTAGTATGATCCCCGAGTCTAGCGGCAGCACAGATACGCAGTATTTT	CASSMIPESSGSTDTQYF
TRBJ1-4	TRBD1	-	TRBV6-4	TGTGCCAGCGAAGGACAGGGGTACGAAAAACTGTTTTTT	CASEGQGYEKLFF
TRBJ1-3	-	-	TRBV5-1	TGCGCCAGCAGCTTGTTTTCGGGGGCTGGAAACACCATATATTTT	CASSLFSGAGNTIYF
TRBJ2-3	TRBD1	-	TRBV11-2	TGTGCCAGCAGCCAGGACAGGGGCCCAGATACGCAGTATTTT	CASSQDRGPDTQYF
TRBJ2-7	-	-	TRBV5-1	TGCGCCAGCAGCTTGGGGGCTAGCCCATCTCCCGAGCAGTACTTC	CASSLGASPSPEQYF
TRBJ2-1	TRBD2	-	TRBV7-3	TGTGCCAGCAGCTTAACGGGCGCACTAGCGGGAGGCTTCTCCTACAATGAGCAGTTCTTC	CASSLTGALAGGFSYNEQFF
TRBJ1-2	-	once	TRBV7-2	TGTGCCAGCAGCTTAGGACAGGAGTCTAGCTACACCTTC	CASSLGQESSYTF
TRBJ2-7	TRBD1	-	TRBV7-6	TGTGCCAGCAGCCCCCGACAGGGCTACGAGCAGTACTTC	CASSPRQGYEQYF
TRBJ2-2	-	-	TRBV19	TGTGCCAGTACCCGGACCGGGGGTTTGGGCGGGGAGCTGTTTTTT	CASTRTGGLGGELFF
TRBJ1-5	TRBD1	-	TRBV19	TGTGCCAGTAGTGGACAGGGCGGCAATCAGCCCCAGCATTTT	CASSGQGGNQPQHF
TRBJ1-1	-	-	TRBV28	TGTGCCAGCAGTTCTCCTAATCCTTCTTGGGGTGTAGCTTTCTTT	CASSSPNPSWGVAFF
TRBJ2-3	-	many	TRBV5-1	TGCGCCAGCAGCGCCTTTGCCAGGGACACAGATACGCAGTATTTT	CASSAFARDTDTQYF
TRBJ2-7	-	once	TRBV6-1	TGTGCCAGCGAGACGATGGGGTCCTACGAGCAGTACTTC	CASETMGSYEQYF
TRBJ2-5	-	-	TRBV11-3	TGTGCCAGCAGCCGACAGACCCAAGAGACCCAGTACTTC	CASSRQTQETQYF
TRBJ2-7	-	-	TRBV18	TGTGCCAGCTCACCTGATAACAGAAGAGCCTACGAGCAGTACTTC	CASSPDNRRAYEQYF
TRBJ2-1	TRBD1	-	TRBV11-2	TGTGCCAGCAGCACTCGGACAGGGGGCGCAAACTGGAGGAATGAGCAGTTCTTC	CASSTRTGGANWRNEQFF
TRBJ1-1	-	many	TRBV28	TGTGCCAGCAGTTTATCAGGTTGGTGGGGGCAGGGTTCCAGCACTGAAGCTTTCTTT	CASSLSGWWGQGSSTEAFF
TRBJ2-1	-	-	TRBV20-1	TGCAGTGCTATCGTAAATGAGCAGTTCTTC	CSAIVNEQFF
TRBJ2-5	TRBD1	-	TRBV10-1	TGCGCCAGCAGTGAGTCGGGACAGCAAGAGACCCAGTACTTC	CASSESGQQETQYF
TRBJ2-7	-	-	TRBV5-4	TGTGCCAGCAGCTTGGGAGGGGGGCCCTACGAGCAGTACTTC	CASSLGGGPYEQYF
TRBJ1-1	-	-	TRBV11-3	TGTGCCAGCAGCTTCACTATGAACACTGAAGCTTTCTTT	CASSFTMNTEAFF
TRBJ2-5	TRBD1	-	TRBV5-1	TGCGCCAGCAGCTTGGGGGACAGGGATTATGGGACCCAGTACTTC	CASSLGDRDYGTQYF
TRBJ2-2	-	-	TRBV11-2	TGTGCCAGCAGCACCCTCCCAGGGACTGGTACCGGGGAGCTGTTTTTT	CASSTLPGTGTGELFF
TRBJ2-5	-	few	TRBV27	TGTGCCAGCAGTCCACGCCCCACAGCCCTCGAGACCCAGTACTTC	CASSPRPTALETQYF